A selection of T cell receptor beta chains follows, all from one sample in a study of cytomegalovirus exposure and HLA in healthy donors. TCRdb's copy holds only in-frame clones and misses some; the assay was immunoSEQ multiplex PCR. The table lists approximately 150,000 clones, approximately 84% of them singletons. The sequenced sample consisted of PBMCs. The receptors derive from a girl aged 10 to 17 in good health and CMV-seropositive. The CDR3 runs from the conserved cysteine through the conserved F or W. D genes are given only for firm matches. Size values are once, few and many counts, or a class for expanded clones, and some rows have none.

CDR3aa: CASRRTSGVETQYF
CDR3nt: TGTGCCAGCAGGAGGACTAGCGGGGTTGAGACCCAGTACTTC
d_gene: TRBD2
len: 14
j_gene: TRBJ2-5
v_gene: TRBV6-1
abundance: .

CDR3aa: CASSPDILDTQYF
CDR3nt: TGCGCCAGCAGCCCCGACATCCTAGATACGCAGTATTTT
d_gene: .
len: 13
j_gene: TRBJ2-3
v_gene: TRBV5-1
abundance: .

CDR3aa: CASSSTGGGRNYGYTF
CDR3nt: TGTGCCAGCAGCTCGACAGGGGGCGGGAGAAACTATGGCTACACCTTC
d_gene: TRBD1
len: 16
j_gene: TRBJ1-2
v_gene: TRBV11-2
abundance: .

CDR3aa: CASSLGLLISGNTIYF
CDR3nt: TGTGCCAGCAGCTTAGGCCTACTGATCTCTGGAAACACCATATATTTT
d_gene: .
len: 16
j_gene: TRBJ1-3
v_gene: TRBV13
abundance: .

CDR3aa: CASSVERGTEAFF
CDR3nt: TGTGCCAGCAGCGTAGAACGGGGTACTGAAGCTTTCTTT
d_gene: .
len: 13
j_gene: TRBJ1-1
v_gene: TRBV9
abundance: .

CDR3aa: CASSQDPGSGNTIYF
CDR3nt: TGCGCCAGCAGCCAAGATCCCGGGTCTGGAAACACCATATATTTT
d_gene: .
len: 15
j_gene: TRBJ1-3
v_gene: TRBV4-1
abundance: .

CDR3aa: CASSYSVESPTGELFF
CDR3nt: TGTGCCAGCAGTTACTCCGTTGAGAGTCCCACCGGGGAGCTGTTTTTT
d_gene: .
len: 16
j_gene: TRBJ2-2
v_gene: TRBV6-5
abundance: few

CDR3aa: CASSFGETQYF
CDR3nt: TGTGCCAGCAGCTTCGGGGAGACCCAGTACTTC
d_gene: .
len: 11
j_gene: TRBJ2-5
v_gene: TRBV5-8
abundance: .

CDR3aa: CASSLPGSGNTIYF
CDR3nt: TGCGCCAGCAGCTTGCCCGGGTCAGGAAACACCATATATTTT
d_gene: .
len: 14
j_gene: TRBJ1-3
v_gene: TRBV5-1
abundance: .

CDR3aa: CASSFGTDTQYF
CDR3nt: TGTGCCAGCAGCTTCGGGACAGATACGCAGTATTTT
d_gene: .
len: 12
j_gene: TRBJ2-3
v_gene: TRBV9
abundance: once

CDR3aa: CASSPGTGIGQPQHF
CDR3nt: TGTGCCAGCAGCCCTGGGACAGGGATCGGTCAGCCCCAGCATTTT
d_gene: TRBD1
len: 15
j_gene: TRBJ1-5
v_gene: TRBV11-1
abundance: .

CDR3aa: CASSLSRSGITIQYF
CDR3nt: TGTGCCAGCAGCCTATCTCGTTCGGGAATCACCATTCAGTACTTC
d_gene: .
len: 15
j_gene: TRBJ2-4
v_gene: TRBV4-2
abundance: .

CDR3aa: CASSRSGQGSYEQYF
CDR3nt: TGTGCCAGCAGCAGAAGCGGACAGGGAAGCTACGAGCAGTACTTC
d_gene: TRBD1
len: 15
j_gene: TRBJ2-7
v_gene: TRBV7-3
abundance: .

CDR3aa: CASSFGPYGYTF
CDR3nt: TGTGCCAGCAGCTTCGGTCCCTATGGCTACACCTTC
d_gene: .
len: 12
j_gene: TRBJ1-2
v_gene: TRBV11-2
abundance: .

CDR3aa: CASSDQWRGAYEQYF
CDR3nt: TGTGCCAGCAGTGATCAGTGGCGGGGGGCCTACGAGCAGTACTTC
d_gene: TRBD2
len: 15
j_gene: TRBJ2-7
v_gene: TRBV25-1
abundance: .

CDR3aa: CASSAGQGDGNTIYF
CDR3nt: TGTGCCAGCAGCGCCGGACAGGGAGACGGAAACACCATATATTTT
d_gene: TRBD1
len: 15
j_gene: TRBJ1-3
v_gene: TRBV9
abundance: .

CDR3aa: CASSSRGSTNEKLFF
CDR3nt: TGTGCCAGCAGTTCTAGGGGTTCAACTAATGAAAAACTGTTTTTT
d_gene: .
len: 15
j_gene: TRBJ1-4
v_gene: TRBV6-1
abundance: .

CDR3aa: CASSYRDTLAYEQYF
CDR3nt: TGTGCCAGCAGCTACCGGGACACCCTAGCCTACGAGCAGTACTTC
d_gene: .
len: 15
j_gene: TRBJ2-7
v_gene: TRBV9
abundance: .

CDR3aa: CASSLIPATINYEPYF
CDR3nt: TGTGCCAGCAGCTTAATTCCTGCAACGATAAACTACGAGCCGTACTTC
d_gene: .
len: 16
j_gene: TRBJ2-7
v_gene: TRBV11-1
abundance: .

CDR3aa: CASTVSGPAGGSPLHF
CDR3nt: TGTGCCAGCACCGTATCAGGTCCTGCGGGCGGTTCACCCCTCCACTTT
d_gene: .
len: 16
j_gene: TRBJ1-6
v_gene: TRBV7-9
abundance: .

CDR3aa: CASSRTGTGLYEQYF
CDR3nt: TGTGCCAGCAGCCGTACCGGGACAGGGTTATACGAGCAGTACTTC
d_gene: TRBD1
len: 15
j_gene: TRBJ2-7
v_gene: TRBV11-3
abundance: .

CDR3aa: CASSVGGTGASNQPQHF
CDR3nt: TGTGCCAGCAGCGTAGGGGGGACAGGGGCGAGCAATCAGCCCCAGCATTTT
d_gene: TRBD1
len: 17
j_gene: TRBJ1-5
v_gene: TRBV9
abundance: .

CDR3aa: CASSPRGRGLYEQYF
CDR3nt: TGTGCCAGCAGCCCCCGGGGCAGGGGCCTCTACGAGCAGTACTTC
d_gene: .
len: 15
j_gene: TRBJ2-7
v_gene: TRBV13
abundance: few

CDR3aa: CASSVRGGETQYF
CDR3nt: TGTGCCAGCAGCGTACGGGGGGGGGAGACCCAGTACTTC
d_gene: TRBD2
len: 13
j_gene: TRBJ2-5
v_gene: TRBV9
abundance: .

CDR3aa: CASSLPLAGGGYTF
CDR3nt: TGTGCCAGCAGCTTGCCCTTAGCGGGGGGTGGCTACACCTTC
d_gene: .
len: 14
j_gene: TRBJ1-2
v_gene: TRBV11-2
abundance: .

CDR3aa: CASSATGRYGYTF
CDR3nt: TGCGCCAGCAGTGCCACGGGTCGCTATGGCTACACCTTC
d_gene: .
len: 13
j_gene: TRBJ1-2
v_gene: TRBV10-1
abundance: .

CDR3aa: CASSSGTGNQPQHF
CDR3nt: TGTGCCAGCAGCTCAGGGACAGGTAATCAGCCCCAGCATTTT
d_gene: TRBD1
len: 14
j_gene: TRBJ1-5
v_gene: TRBV2
abundance: .

CDR3aa: CASTGGGMNTEAFF
CDR3nt: TGTGCCAGCACGGGGGGGGGAATGAACACTGAAGCTTTCTTT
d_gene: .
len: 14
j_gene: TRBJ1-1
v_gene: TRBV5-4
abundance: few

CDR3aa: CSVANPTGQYEQYF
CDR3nt: TGCAGCGTTGCCAACCCGACAGGGCAGTACGAGCAGTACTTC
d_gene: TRBD1
len: 14
j_gene: TRBJ2-7
v_gene: TRBV29-1
abundance: .

CDR3aa: CASTQMGQKNEKLFF
CDR3nt: TGTGCCAGCACACAGATGGGACAGAAAAATGAAAAACTGTTTTTT
d_gene: TRBD1
len: 15
j_gene: TRBJ1-4
v_gene: TRBV6-6
abundance: .

CDR3aa: CASSATGSGDEQYF
CDR3nt: TGTGCCAGCAGTGCTACAGGGTCAGGGGACGAGCAGTACTTC
d_gene: .
len: 14
j_gene: TRBJ2-7
v_gene: TRBV6-5
abundance: few

CDR3aa: CASRRGVEGNTIYF
CDR3nt: TGTGCCAGTCGGCGGGGGGTAGAGGGAAACACCATATATTTT
d_gene: .
len: 14
j_gene: TRBJ1-3
v_gene: TRBV7-2
abundance: .

CDR3aa: CASSSGQAGYTF
CDR3nt: TGCGCCAGCAGCTCCGGACAGGCTGGCTACACCTTC
d_gene: TRBD1
len: 12
j_gene: TRBJ1-2
v_gene: TRBV4-1
abundance: .

CDR3aa: CASSLWAQGPNEKLFF
CDR3nt: TGTGCCAGCTCCCTCTGGGCCCAGGGTCCTAATGAAAAACTGTTTTTT
d_gene: .
len: 16
j_gene: TRBJ1-4
v_gene: TRBV18
abundance: .

CDR3aa: CASSPRGAMGTEAFF
CDR3nt: TGTGCCAGCAGCCCCAGGGGGGCCATGGGCACTGAAGCTTTCTTT
d_gene: TRBD1
len: 15
j_gene: TRBJ1-1
v_gene: TRBV7-8
abundance: .

CDR3aa: CASSLSQGAAYGYTF
CDR3nt: TGTGCCAGCAGTTTATCACAGGGGGCCGCCTATGGCTACACCTTC
d_gene: TRBD1
len: 15
j_gene: TRBJ1-2
v_gene: TRBV27
abundance: .

CDR3aa: CASSPGSLGREAYEQYF
CDR3nt: TGTGCCAGCTCACCAGGATCTCTGGGACGGGAGGCCTACGAGCAGTACTTC
d_gene: TRBD2
len: 17
j_gene: TRBJ2-7
v_gene: TRBV18
abundance: .

CDR3aa: CASSTTGEKAFF
CDR3nt: TGTGCCAGCAGCACTACAGGAGAGAAAGCTTTCTTT
d_gene: .
len: 12
j_gene: TRBJ1-1
v_gene: TRBV6-5
abundance: .

CDR3aa: CASRDRGSVQPQHF
CDR3nt: TGTGCCAGCAGGGACAGGGGATCGGTTCAGCCCCAGCATTTT
d_gene: TRBD1
len: 14
j_gene: TRBJ1-5
v_gene: TRBV6-1
abundance: .

CDR3aa: CASSFTSGTYEQYF
CDR3nt: TGTGCCAGCAGCTTTACTAGCGGTACCTACGAGCAGTACTTC
d_gene: TRBD2
len: 14
j_gene: TRBJ2-7
v_gene: TRBV5-6
abundance: .

CDR3aa: CASSFDEQNTEAFF
CDR3nt: TGTGCCAGCAGTTTCGATGAGCAGAACACTGAAGCTTTCTTT
d_gene: .
len: 14
j_gene: TRBJ1-1
v_gene: TRBV27
abundance: .

CDR3aa: CATTGGTGGFYGYTF
CDR3nt: TGTGCCACAACGGGGGGGACAGGGGGCTTCTATGGCTACACCTTC
d_gene: TRBD1
len: 15
j_gene: TRBJ1-2
v_gene: TRBV6-1
abundance: .

CDR3aa: CASSALAGGRTGELFF
CDR3nt: TGTGCCAGTAGTGCACTAGCGGGGGGGCGGACCGGGGAGCTGTTTTTT
d_gene: TRBD2
len: 16
j_gene: TRBJ2-2
v_gene: TRBV19
abundance: few

CDR3aa: CASSLPPGRDTEAFF
CDR3nt: TGTGCCAGCAGCTTACCCCCAGGCAGGGACACTGAAGCTTTCTTT
d_gene: .
len: 15
j_gene: TRBJ1-1
v_gene: TRBV7-9
abundance: .

CDR3aa: CASTSEGSYEQYF
CDR3nt: TGTGCCAGCACCTCGGAGGGTTCCTACGAGCAGTACTTC
d_gene: .
len: 13
j_gene: TRBJ2-7
v_gene: TRBV2
abundance: once

CDR3aa: CASGLAGRETQYF
CDR3nt: TGTGCCAGCGGACTAGCGGGGCGAGAGACCCAGTACTTC
d_gene: TRBD2
len: 13
j_gene: TRBJ2-5
v_gene: TRBV27
abundance: .

CDR3aa: CASISWTAEAFF
CDR3nt: TGTGCCAGTATCTCCTGGACAGCTGAAGCTTTCTTT
d_gene: .
len: 12
j_gene: TRBJ1-1
v_gene: TRBV19
abundance: once

CDR3aa: CASRPPGLARNEQYF
CDR3nt: TGTGCCAGCAGACCCCCGGGACTAGCGCGGAACGAGCAGTACTTC
d_gene: TRBD2
len: 15
j_gene: TRBJ2-7
v_gene: TRBV2
abundance: .

CDR3aa: CASSIGQGRSYGYTF
CDR3nt: TGTGCCAGCAGCATCGGACAGGGCCGGAGCTATGGCTACACCTTC
d_gene: TRBD1
len: 15
j_gene: TRBJ1-2
v_gene: TRBV11-3
abundance: once

CDR3aa: CASSRRTVRPYGYTF
CDR3nt: TGTGCCAGCAGCCGACGGACAGTGCGTCCCTATGGCTACACCTTC
d_gene: .
len: 15
j_gene: TRBJ1-2
v_gene: TRBV5-6
abundance: .

CDR3aa: CASSLGRSNEQFF
CDR3nt: TGTGCCAGCAGCTTAGGGAGATCCAATGAGCAGTTCTTC
d_gene: .
len: 13
j_gene: TRBJ2-1
v_gene: TRBV7-3
abundance: .

CDR3aa: CASSLRQGLYTEAFF
CDR3nt: TGTGCCAGCAGTTTAAGACAGGGATTGTACACTGAAGCTTTCTTT
d_gene: TRBD1
len: 15
j_gene: TRBJ1-1
v_gene: TRBV5-6
abundance: .

CDR3aa: CASSLGGSAYNEQFF
CDR3nt: TGCGCCAGCAGCTTAGGAGGGTCGGCCTACAATGAGCAGTTCTTC
d_gene: .
len: 15
j_gene: TRBJ2-1
v_gene: TRBV5-1
abundance: .

CDR3aa: CASSADRVTEAFF
CDR3nt: TGTGCCAGTAGTGCAGACAGGGTCACTGAAGCTTTCTTT
d_gene: TRBD1
len: 13
j_gene: TRBJ1-1
v_gene: TRBV19
abundance: .